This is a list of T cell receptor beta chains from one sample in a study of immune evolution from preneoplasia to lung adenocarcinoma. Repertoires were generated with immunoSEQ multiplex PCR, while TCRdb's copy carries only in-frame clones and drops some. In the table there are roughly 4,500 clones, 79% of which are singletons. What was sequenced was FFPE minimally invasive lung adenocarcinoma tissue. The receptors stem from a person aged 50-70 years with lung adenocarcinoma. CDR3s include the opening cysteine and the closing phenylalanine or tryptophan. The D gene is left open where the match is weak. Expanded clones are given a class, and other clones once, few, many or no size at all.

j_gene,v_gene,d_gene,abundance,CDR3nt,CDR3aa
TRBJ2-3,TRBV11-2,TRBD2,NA,TGTGCCAGCAGCTCTCTAGCGGGGGTCACAGATACGCAGTATTTT,CASSSLAGVTDTQYF
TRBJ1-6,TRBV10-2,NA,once,TGCGCCAGCAGTGAGGGGCAGGGAAGTTATAATTCACCCCTCCACTTT,CASSEGQGSYNSPLHF
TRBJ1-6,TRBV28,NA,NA,TGTGCCAGTCGATCCGCCCTGGGCCTCCACTTT,CASRSALGLHF
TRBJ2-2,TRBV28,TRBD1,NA,TGTGCCAGCAGTCAGGGGGCGGGCACCGGGGAGCTGTTTTTT,CASSQGAGTGELFF
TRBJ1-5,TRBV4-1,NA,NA,TGCGCCAGCAGCCAAGATTCAGGATTCAATCAGCCCCAGCATTTT,CASSQDSGFNQPQHF
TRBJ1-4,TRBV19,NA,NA,TGTGCCAGTAGTACTGTATACGACGACGAAAAACTGTTTTTT,CASSTVYDDEKLFF
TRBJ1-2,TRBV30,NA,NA,TGTGCCTGGAGAAAGACCGCGAACTATGGCTACACCTTC,CAWRKTANYGYTF
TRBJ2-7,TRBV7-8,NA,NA,TGTGCCAGCAGCCCCTCCGCGACAGCCGGGAGAGTCTACGAGCAGTACTTC,CASSPSATAGRVYEQYF
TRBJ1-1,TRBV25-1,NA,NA,TGTGCCACCCAAACGGGGGTCAACACTGAAGCTTTCTTT,CATQTGVNTEAFF
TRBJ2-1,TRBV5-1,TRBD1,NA,TGCGCCAGCAGCAAGTCGACAGGGGGCGCTTTAAATGAGCAGTTCTTC,CASSKSTGGALNEQFF
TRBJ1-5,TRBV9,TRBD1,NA,TGTGCCAGCAGCGTAATGGGACAGGGATCGAATAATGGCAATCAGCCCCAGCATTTT,CASSVMGQGSNNGNQPQHF
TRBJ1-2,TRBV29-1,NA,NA,TGCAGCGTCGAATCAGGAGGCCTAGGCTACACCTTC,CSVESGGLGYTF
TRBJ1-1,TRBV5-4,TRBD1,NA,TGTGCCAGCAGCTTGGGACAGGGCGGCACTGAAGTTTTCTTT,CASSLGQGGTEVFF
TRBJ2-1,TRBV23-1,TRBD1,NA,TGCGCCAGCAGTCTGCTCCGGGACAGGGGGCTGGATGAGCAGTTCTTC,CASSLLRDRGLDEQFF
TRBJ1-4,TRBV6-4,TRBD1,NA,TGTGCCAGCAGTGACGCCTACAGGGGGCCGGATGAAAAACTGTTTTTT,CASSDAYRGPDEKLFF
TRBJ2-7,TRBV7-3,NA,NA,TGTGCCAGCAGCTCCCAACTTCCCTCCTACGAGCAGTACTTC,CASSSQLPSYEQYF
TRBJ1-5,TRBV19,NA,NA,TGTGCCAGTAGTTTAAGACCGAATCAGCCCCAGCATTTT,CASSLRPNQPQHF
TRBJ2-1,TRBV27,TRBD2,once,TGTGCCAGCAGTTTGTCTAGCGGGAGTTCCGCTGAGCAGTTCTTC,CASSLSSGSSAEQFF
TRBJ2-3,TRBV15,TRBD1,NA,TGTGCCACCAGCAGAGGGGGACAGGCAACCACAGATACGCAGTATTTT,CATSRGGQATTDTQYF
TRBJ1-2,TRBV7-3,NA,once,TGTGCCAGCAGCGAAACTTGGGCGATAGGGGAGGCCAATGGCTACACCTTC,CASSETWAIGEANGYTF
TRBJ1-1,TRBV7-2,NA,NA,TGTGCCAGCAGCTTAGGCAGAGAACATACTGAAGCTTTCTTT,CASSLGREHTEAFF
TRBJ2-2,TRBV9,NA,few,TGTGCCAGCAGCGCGGACACTGCACCCGGGGAGCTGTTTTTT,CASSADTAPGELFF
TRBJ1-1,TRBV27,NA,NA,TGTGCCACATGTCCCTCTTGGGGCGGTCACACTGAAGCTTTCTTT,CATCPSWGGHTEAFF
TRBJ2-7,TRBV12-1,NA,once,TGTGCCAGCAGTTATCACAACGGACTAGCGGGAGGGCAAACCACCTACGAGCAGTACTTC,CASSYHNGLAGGQTTYEQYF
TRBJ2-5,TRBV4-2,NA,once,TGTGCCAGCAGCCAAGACCCGGGGTCCCCCCAGTACTTC,CASSQDPGSPQYF
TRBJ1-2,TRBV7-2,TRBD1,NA,TGTGCCAGCAGCTTAGTTGGGACAGCGAGGGGCTACACCTTC,CASSLVGTARGYTF
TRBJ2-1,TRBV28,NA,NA,TGTGCCAGCAGTTTCAATGGGGCTATCACCTACAATGAGCAGTTCTTC,CASSFNGAITYNEQFF
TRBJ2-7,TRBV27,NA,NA,TGTGCCAGCAGTTTAGGACCCGAAAGATACGAGCAGTACTTC,CASSLGPERYEQYF
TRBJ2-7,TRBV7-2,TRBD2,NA,TGTGCCAGCAGCTTACAAGCGGGAGCCAACGAGCAGTACTTC,CASSLQAGANEQYF
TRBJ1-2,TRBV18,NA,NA,TGTGCCAGCTCACCGGCCTATCTTGGGGAGCCAACCTTC,CASSPAYLGEPTF
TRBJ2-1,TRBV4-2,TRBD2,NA,TGTGCCAGCAGCGCCCGGACTAGCGGGAGTTACAATGAGCAGTTCTTC,CASSARTSGSYNEQFF
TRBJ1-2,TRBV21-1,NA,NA,TGTGCCAGCAGCATCCCAGGGGCGCAGCTTTGTGGCTACACCTTC,CASSIPGAQLCGYTF
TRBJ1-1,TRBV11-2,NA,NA,TGTGCCAGCATCCGGCAGGGGATAAACACTGAAGCTTTCTTT,CASIRQGINTEAFF
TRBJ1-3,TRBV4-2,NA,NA,TGTGCCAGCAGCCAAGATCTCACAGCTGGAAACACCATATATTTT,CASSQDLTAGNTIYF
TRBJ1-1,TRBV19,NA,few,TGTGCCAGTAGTATCCAGGGAGAAGCTTTCTTT,CASSIQGEAFF
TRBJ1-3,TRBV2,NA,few,TGTGCCAGCAGTTTACACAGGGCTGGAAACACCATATATTTT,CASSLHRAGNTIYF
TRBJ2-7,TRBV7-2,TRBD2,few,TGTGCCAGCAGCCCCCGACTAGCGGGGCCCTACGAGCAGTACTTC,CASSPRLAGPYEQYF
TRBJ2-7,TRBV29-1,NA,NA,TGCAGCGCCCTTAGAAGGGGCTCCTACGAGCAGTACTTC,CSALRRGSYEQYF
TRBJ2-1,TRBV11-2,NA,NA,TGTGCCAGCAGCAACCCGGCGGCTACTCTACACAATGAGCAGTTCTTC,CASSNPAATLHNEQFF